Listed here is a single TCR beta chain. This specimen comes from a study of blood T cell repertoires in COVID-19. Study overall: Samples came from the United States, Italy and Spain, spanning acute and convalescent COVID-19. T cells, B-cell-depleted T cells, or PBMCs supplied cDNA or gDNA.

Methods used by the authors: Quantification of nucleated cells was approximated via reference gene primer amplification. The data were produced by immunoSEQ multiplex PCR, yet TCRdb's version contains in-frame clones alone and is incomplete. V, J and clone size were drawn from that table, and D and trimming were deduced from the DNA. This sample has 250,000 or so clones, with roughly 86% found just once. CDR3 length: 15 amino acids. CDR1 is ENHRY and CDR2 is SYGVKD in the germline V gene. The V gene end was trimmed by 7 bases and the J gene end by 5 bases; junction bases not matched to a gene: 6. Sequencing used peripheral blood. The gene calls are TRBV10-3 and TRBJ2-7; TRBD2 aligns across 15 bases. This receptor was identified in a man of 80 years or more with acute or convalescent COVID-19. CDR3: CAIKGTSGRLDEQYF. For the CDR3, the DNA is TGTGCCATCAAGGGGACTAGCGGGAGGCTCGACGAGCAGTACTTC.